These 19 T cell receptor beta chains came from one sample sequenced in a study of cytomegalovirus exposure and HLA in healthy donors. 60 Vbeta and 13 Jbeta primers were used in PCR. Produced via immunoSEQ multiplex PCR; TCRdb's table is partial and in-frame only. Of about 130,000 clones listed, around 86% are singletons. The sample comprised PBMCs. The receptors come from a man aged 18 to 29 in good health and CMV-seronegative.

This chain uses TRBV28 with TRBJ1-4; maybe TRBD1 (6 bases). The CDR3 covers 15 residues. Germline lookup yields CDR1 MDHEN and CDR2 SYDVKM. With 3 bases removed from V and 7 bases from J, the gap between germline ends came to 15 bases. The CDR3 DNA sequence: TGTGCCAGCAGTTTGTTTGCAGGGGCAAGTGAAAAACTGTTTTTT. Its translation is CASSLFAGASEKLFF.

The chain carries TRBV6-5 and TRBJ2-5; possible D gene TRBD2, 5 bases. The better agreement between TRBJ2-7 and the DNA end casts doubt on the J call. The CDR3 consists of 14 residues. In germline, CDR1 is MNHEY, CDR2 SVGAGI. The CDR3 protein is CASSYSDAEDEQYF. DNA for the CDR3: TGTGCCAGCAGTTACTCCGACGCGGAGGACGAGCAGTACTTC.

This rearrangement joins TRBV5-4 to TRBJ1-2; no clear D. The V end lost 2 bases, the J end lost 8 bases, and 19 bases lay between the germline ends. Germline CDR1 is SGHNT and CDR2 is YYREEE (reference sequence). This CDR3 contains 15 residues. The CDR3 region is CASSLLGQDWVGYTF. The CDR3 DNA is TGTGCCAGCAGCTTATTAGGGCAGGACTGGGTCGGCTACACCTTC.

V usage is TRBV30 and J usage is TRBJ1-5; 7 bases line up with TRBD1. Germline lookup yields CDR1 GTSNPN and CDR2 SVGIG (reference sequence). The V gene end was trimmed by 2 bases and the J gene end by 1 base; junction bases not matched to a gene: 5. The CDR3 loop spans 15 amino acids. In nucleotides, the CDR3 is TGTGCCTGGAGTCCAGGGGGAAGGAGCAATCAGCCCCAGCATTTT. Translation: CAWSPGGRSNQPQHF.

The chain combines TRBV9 with TRBJ1-1; the match to TRBD1 covers 10 bases. The CDR3 runs to 16 residues. The ends lost 4 bases at V and 0 bases at J; junction bases unmatched: 6. Germline CDR1 and CDR2: SGDLS and YYNGEE. DNA of the CDR3: TGTGCCAGCAGCCCCGAGGGACAGGGGCTGAACACTGAAGCTTTCTTT. It codes for CASSPEGQGLNTEAFF.

This chain joins TRBV5-6 and TRBJ1-1; possibly TRBD1 for D (5 bases). CDR1 and CDR2 (germline): SGHDT, YYEEEE. Trimming shortened V by 5 bases and J by 4 bases, and 15 bases separated the two germline ends. The CDR3 totals 14 residues. In nucleotides, the CDR3 is TGTGCCAGCAGAACTCTTGCAGGGCTCACTGAAGCTTTCTTT. This encodes CASRTLAGLTEAFF.

The chain links TRBV5-1 to TRBJ2-6, with 8 bases that match TRBD1. The CDR3 runs to 18 residues. In germline, CDR1 is SGHRS, CDR2 YFSETQ. Losses at the gene ends were 0 bases for V and 0 bases for J; bases not matched to a gene: 5. CDR3 in amino acids: CASSLEAGGLSGANVLTF. CDR3 DNA: TGCGCCAGCAGCTTGGAGGCAGGGGGCCTCTCTGGGGCCAACGTCCTGACTTTC.

The V call is TRBV28, the J call TRBJ1-1; 10 bases fit TRBD1. Germline lookup yields CDR1 MDHEN and CDR2 SYDVKM. The CDR3 has 14 residues. V was clipped by 6 bases and J by 3 bases; unmatched bases: 4. CDR3 nucleotides: TGTGCCAGCAGGACAGGGGGCGAGGACACTGAAGCTTTCTTT. Its protein is CASRTGGEDTEAFF.

This clone was detected only a few times. This rearrangement joins TRBV9 to TRBJ2-5; 7 bases fit TRBD2. Trimming cost V 4 bases and J 1 base; bases outside gene matches: 7. Germline CDR1 SGDLS, CDR2 YYNGEE. The CDR3 sequence is 15 residues long. In nucleotides, the CDR3 is TGTGCCAGCAGCCCGGGGGGAGGGTTCCAAGAGACCCAGTACTTC. It is translated as CASSPGGGFQETQYF.

The V and J genes are TRBV6-5 and TRBJ2-3; 9 bases match TRBD2. In germline, CDR1 is MNHEY, CDR2 SVGAGI. This CDR3 has 16 residues. V lost 4 bases to trimming and J lost 1 base; unmatched junction nucleotides: 6. In nucleotides, the CDR3 is TGTGCCAGCAGTTTAGAGGCTAGCGGGGGCACAGATACGCAGTATTTT. It translates to CASSLEASGGTDTQYF.

The rearrangement links TRBV4-1 to TRBJ2-5; TRBD2 is a possible D gene (5 bases). The length of the CDR3 is 15 residues. The germline V gene has CDR1 MGHRA and CDR2 YSYEKL. The ends were cut back, 3 bases at V and 0 bases at J, with 11 bases in the middle. CDR3 nucleotide sequence: TGCGCCAGCAGCCATCTTGGACTCAACCAAGAGACCCAGTACTTC. This sequence encodes CASSHLGLNQETQYF.

This clone was counted once. V is TRBV7-9 and J is TRBJ1-1, with D possibly matching TRBD1 (5 bases). The V end lost 5 bases, the J end lost 6 bases, and 19 bases lay between the germline ends. The length of the CDR3 is 15 residues. The germline V gene encodes CDR1 SEHNR and CDR2 FQNEAQ (reference sequence). This chain's CDR3 is CASSPLEGIRAEAFF. In nucleotides, the CDR3 is TGTGCCAGCAGCCCGCTGGAGGGGATACGCGCTGAAGCTTTCTTT. Supplemented by reference TRBV7-9 and TRBJ1-1, the full variable domain reads DTGVSQNPRHKITKRGQNVTFRCDPISEHNRLYWYRQTLGQGPEFLTYFQNEAQLEKSRLLSDRFSAERPKGSFSTLEIQRTEQGDSAMYLCASSPLEGIRAEAFFGQGTRLTVV.

The chain recombines TRBV9 with TRBJ2-1, with a tentative D call TRBD2 (5 bases). V was trimmed by 2 bases and J by 2 bases, leaving 8 bases between them. The germline CDR1 and CDR2 sequences are SGDLS and YYNGEE. CDR3 length equals 14 residues. The chain's CDR3 is CASSVTITYNEQFF. As DNA, the CDR3 is TGTGCCAGCAGCGTGACTATTACCTACAATGAGCAGTTCTTC.

This rearrangement joins TRBV4-3 to TRBJ1-5; TRBD1 matches at 9 bases. The V and J ends lost 5 bases and 3 bases, in that order; junction bases with no gene match: 14. This CDR3 contains 18 residues. The germline V gene encodes CDR1 LGHNA and CDR2 YSLEER. The CDR3 region is CASSFSRPGTGTNQPQHF. The CDR3, as DNA: TGCGCCAGCAGCTTCTCAAGGCCCGGGACAGGGACCAATCAGCCCCAGCATTTT.

The chain is built from TRBV6-4 and TRBJ2-3, with TRBD1 matching over 8 bases. In germline, CDR1 is MRHNA, CDR2 SNTAGT. CDR3 length: 15 residues. After removal of 5 bases from V and 2 bases from J, the junction contained 6 bases not matched to a gene. This CDR3 reads CASSPQGANTDTQYF. In DNA form, the CDR3 reads TGTGCCAGCAGTCCCCAGGGGGCGAACACAGATACGCAGTATTTT.

The chain uses TRBV7-2 and TRBJ1-2, with 7 nucleotides matching TRBD1. Germline V gene lookup returns CDR1 SGHTA and CDR2 FQGNSA. V trimming: 4 bases; J trimming: 8 bases; junction bases outside the gene matches: 10. The CDR3 has 14 amino acids. In DNA form, the CDR3 reads TGTGCCAGCAGCTACGGGCCGGGCAGGGGGGGCTACACCTTC. This codes for CASSYGPGRGGYTF.

J is TRBJ2-5 and V is TRBV27, with TRBD2 identical over 8 bases. Trimming cost V 7 bases and J 4 bases; bases outside gene matches: 11. Germline loops: CDR1 MNHEY, CDR2 SMNVEV (reference sequence). The CDR3 is 15 residues long. CDR3 bases: TGTGCCAGCAACTCAGTGCGCGGGGGGCGAGAGACCCAGTACTTC. Amino acid sequence: CASNSVRGGRETQYF.

V and J are TRBV27 and TRBJ1-5, with D possibly being TRBD1 (6 bases). The germline V and J ends were trimmed by 4 bases and 1 base, with 8 bases remaining between them. Germline CDR1 MNHEY, CDR2 SMNVEV (reference sequence). The CDR3 runs to 14 residues. CDR3 amino acids: CASSSQGSNQPQHF. In nucleotides, the CDR3 is TGTGCCAGCAGTTCACAGGGAAGCAATCAGCCCCAGCATTTT.

The chain links TRBV6-6 to TRBJ2-5; 8 nucleotides agree with TRBD1. The DNA end is a closer match to TRBJ2-7, so the J assignment may be wrong. Germline V gene sequence: CDR1 MNHNY, CDR2 SVGAGI (reference sequence). The length of the CDR3 is 15 residues. The chain's CDR3 is CASSYPGQGVDEQYF. CDR3 coding DNA: TGTGCCAGCAGTTACCCCGGACAGGGTGTCGACGAGCAGTACTTC.